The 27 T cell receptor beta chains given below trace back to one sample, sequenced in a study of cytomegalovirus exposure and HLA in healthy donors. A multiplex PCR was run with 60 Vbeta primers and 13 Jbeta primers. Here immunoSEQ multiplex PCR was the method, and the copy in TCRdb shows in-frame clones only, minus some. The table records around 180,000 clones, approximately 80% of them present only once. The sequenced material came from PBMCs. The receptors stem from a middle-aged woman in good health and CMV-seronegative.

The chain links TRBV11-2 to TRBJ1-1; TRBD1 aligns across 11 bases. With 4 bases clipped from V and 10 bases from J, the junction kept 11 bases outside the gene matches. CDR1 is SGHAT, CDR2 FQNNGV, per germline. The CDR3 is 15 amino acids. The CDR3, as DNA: TGTGCCAGCAGCTCCGGATATGGACAGGGGGCCGGAGCTTTCTTT. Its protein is CASSSGYGQGAGAFF.

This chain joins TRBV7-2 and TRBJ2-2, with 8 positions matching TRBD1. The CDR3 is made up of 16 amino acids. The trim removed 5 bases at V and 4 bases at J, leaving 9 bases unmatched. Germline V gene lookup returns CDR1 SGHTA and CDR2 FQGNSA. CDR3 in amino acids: CASSPVPGQVTGELFF. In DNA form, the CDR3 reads TGTGCCAGCAGCCCAGTTCCGGGACAGGTCACCGGGGAGCTGTTTTTT. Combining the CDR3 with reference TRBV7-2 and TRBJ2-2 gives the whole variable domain GAGVSQSPSNKVTEKGKDVELRCDPISGHTALYWYRQSLGQGLEFLIYFQGNSAPDKSGLPSDRFSAERTGGSVSTLTIQRTQQEDSAVYLCASSPVPGQVTGELFFGEGSRLTVL.

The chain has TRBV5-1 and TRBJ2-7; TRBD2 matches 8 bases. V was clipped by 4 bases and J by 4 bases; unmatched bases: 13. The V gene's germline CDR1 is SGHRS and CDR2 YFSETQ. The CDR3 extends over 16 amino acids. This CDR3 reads CASSGAEKGGGYEQYF. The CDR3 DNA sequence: TGCGCCAGCAGCGGGGCCGAGAAGGGCGGGGGGTACGAGCAGTACTTC.

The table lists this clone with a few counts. As DNA, the CDR3 is TGTGCCAGCAGTTTATTTGGCGGGAGTAGGGCAGATACGCAGTATTTT. Translation: CASSLFGGSRADTQYF. The chain links TRBV27 to TRBJ2-3, with 7 bases matching TRBD2. V shed 1 base, J shed 4 bases, and the junction held 8 bases outside the gene matches. The germline CDR1 and CDR2 sequences are MNHEY and SMNVEV (reference sequence). The length of the CDR3 is 16 residues.

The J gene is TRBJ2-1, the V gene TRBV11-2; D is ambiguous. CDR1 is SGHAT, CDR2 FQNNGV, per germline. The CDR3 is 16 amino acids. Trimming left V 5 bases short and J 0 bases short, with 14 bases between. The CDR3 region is CASSLLGPSSYNEQFF. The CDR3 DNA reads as TGTGCCAGCAGCCTGCTGGGCCCAAGCTCCTACAATGAGCAGTTCTTC.

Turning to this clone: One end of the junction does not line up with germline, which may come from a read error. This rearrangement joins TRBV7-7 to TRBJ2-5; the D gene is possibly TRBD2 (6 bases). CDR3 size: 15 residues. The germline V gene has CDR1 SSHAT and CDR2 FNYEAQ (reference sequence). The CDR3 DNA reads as TGTGCTAGCAGCTACCGGAGGGTAGAGTGGGAGACCCAGTACTTC. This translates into CASSYRRVEWETQYF.

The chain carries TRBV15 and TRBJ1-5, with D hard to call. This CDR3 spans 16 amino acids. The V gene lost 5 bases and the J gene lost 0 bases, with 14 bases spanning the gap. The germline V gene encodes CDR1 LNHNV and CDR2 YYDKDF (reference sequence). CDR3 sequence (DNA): TGTGCCACCAGCTCGGTAGCGGGGATTAGCAATCAGCCCCAGCATTTT. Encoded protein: CATSSVAGISNQPQHF.

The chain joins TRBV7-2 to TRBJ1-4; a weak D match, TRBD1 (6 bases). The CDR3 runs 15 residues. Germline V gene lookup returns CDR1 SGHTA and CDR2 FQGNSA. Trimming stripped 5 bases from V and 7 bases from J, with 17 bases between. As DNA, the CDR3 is TGTGCCAGCAGCGACCCTCGGGGGGGCGGTGAAAAACTGTTTTTT. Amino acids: CASSDPRGGGEKLFF.

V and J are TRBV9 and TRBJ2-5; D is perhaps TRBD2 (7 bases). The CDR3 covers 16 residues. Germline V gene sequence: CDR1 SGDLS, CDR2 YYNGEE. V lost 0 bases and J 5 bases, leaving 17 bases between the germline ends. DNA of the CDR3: TGTGCCAGCAGCGTAGGAGACGGGAGGAGGGGGGAGACCCAGTACTTC. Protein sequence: CASSVGDGRRGETQYF.

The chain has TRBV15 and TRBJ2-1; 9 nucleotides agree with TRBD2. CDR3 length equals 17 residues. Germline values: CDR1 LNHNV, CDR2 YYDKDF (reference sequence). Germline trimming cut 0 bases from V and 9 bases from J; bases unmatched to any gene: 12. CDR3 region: CATSREGVAGVQGEQFF. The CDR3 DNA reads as TGTGCCACCAGCAGAGAGGGGGTAGCGGGGGTTCAGGGTGAGCAGTTCTTC. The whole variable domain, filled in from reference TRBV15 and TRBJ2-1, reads DAMVIQNPRYQVTQFGKPVTLSCSQTLNHNVMYWYQQKSSQAPKLLFHYYDKDFNNEADTPDNFQSRRPNTSFCFLDIRSPGLGDTAMYLCATSREGVAGVQGEQFFGPGTRLTVL.

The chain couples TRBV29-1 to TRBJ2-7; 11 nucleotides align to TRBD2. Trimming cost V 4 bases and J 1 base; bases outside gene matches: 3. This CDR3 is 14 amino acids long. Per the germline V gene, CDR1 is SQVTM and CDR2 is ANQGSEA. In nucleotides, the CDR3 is TGCAGCGTTGCAGGGACTAGCGGATCCTACGAGCAGTACTTC. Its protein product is CSVAGTSGSYEQYF.

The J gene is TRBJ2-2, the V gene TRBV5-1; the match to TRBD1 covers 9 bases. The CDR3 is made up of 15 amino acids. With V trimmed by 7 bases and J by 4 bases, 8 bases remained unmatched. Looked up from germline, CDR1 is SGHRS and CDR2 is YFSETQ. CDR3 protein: CASLPGTGSTGELFF. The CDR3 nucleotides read TGCGCCAGCTTACCTGGGACAGGGAGCACCGGGGAGCTGTTTTTT.

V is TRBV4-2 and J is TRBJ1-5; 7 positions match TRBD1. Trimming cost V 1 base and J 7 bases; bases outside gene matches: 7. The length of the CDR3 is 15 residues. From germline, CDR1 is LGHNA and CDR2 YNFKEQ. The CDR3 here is CASSQAQGHNQPQHF. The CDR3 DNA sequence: TGTGCCAGCAGCCAAGCACAGGGGCACAACCAGCCCCAGCATTTT.

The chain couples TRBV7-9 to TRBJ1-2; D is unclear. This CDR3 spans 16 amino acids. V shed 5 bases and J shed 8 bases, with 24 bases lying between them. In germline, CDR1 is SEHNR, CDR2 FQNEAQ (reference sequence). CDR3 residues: CASSTTALSRELGYTF. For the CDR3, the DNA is TGTGCCAGCAGCACCACCGCTTTGAGTAGGGAGCTGGGCTACACCTTC.

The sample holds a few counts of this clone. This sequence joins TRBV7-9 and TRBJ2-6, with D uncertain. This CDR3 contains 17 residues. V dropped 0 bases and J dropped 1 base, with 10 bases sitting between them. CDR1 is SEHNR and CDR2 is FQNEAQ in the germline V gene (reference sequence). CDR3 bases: TGTGCCAGCAGCTTAGCGGGCGAGTTTTCTGGGGCCAACGTCCTGACTTTC. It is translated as CASSLAGEFSGANVLTF.

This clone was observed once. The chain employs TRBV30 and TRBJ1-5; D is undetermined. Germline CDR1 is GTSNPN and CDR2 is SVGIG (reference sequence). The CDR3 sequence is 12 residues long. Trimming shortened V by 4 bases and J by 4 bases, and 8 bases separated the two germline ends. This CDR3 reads CAWNTGNQPQHF. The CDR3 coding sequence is TGTGCCTGGAACACGGGGAATCAGCCCCAGCATTTT.

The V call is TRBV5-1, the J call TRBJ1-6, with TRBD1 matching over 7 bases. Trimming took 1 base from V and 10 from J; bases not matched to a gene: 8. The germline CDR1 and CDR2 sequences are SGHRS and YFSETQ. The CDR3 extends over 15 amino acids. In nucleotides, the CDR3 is TGCGCCAGCAGCTTGCAGGGGGTGAAGGGCTCACCCCTCCACTTT. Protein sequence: CASSLQGVKGSPLHF.

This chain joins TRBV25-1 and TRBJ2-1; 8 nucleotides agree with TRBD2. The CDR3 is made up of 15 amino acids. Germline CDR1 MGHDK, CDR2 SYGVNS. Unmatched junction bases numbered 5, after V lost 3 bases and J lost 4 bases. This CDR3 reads CASSDSGKSYNEQFF. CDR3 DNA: TGTGCCAGCAGTGATAGCGGGAAGTCATACAATGAGCAGTTCTTC.

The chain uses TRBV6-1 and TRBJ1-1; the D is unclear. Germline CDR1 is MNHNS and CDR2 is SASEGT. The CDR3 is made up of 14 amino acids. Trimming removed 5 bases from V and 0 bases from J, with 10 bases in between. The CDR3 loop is CASSLGSMNTEAFF. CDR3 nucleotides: TGTGCCAGCAGTCTCGGGTCGATGAACACTGAAGCTTTCTTT.

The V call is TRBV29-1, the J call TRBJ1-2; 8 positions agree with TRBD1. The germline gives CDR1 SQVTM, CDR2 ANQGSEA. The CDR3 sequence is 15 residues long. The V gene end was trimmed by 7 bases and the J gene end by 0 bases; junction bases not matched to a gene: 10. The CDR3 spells CSADSGQGANYGYTF. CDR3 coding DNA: TGCAGCGCTGATTCCGGACAGGGAGCTAACTATGGCTACACCTTC.

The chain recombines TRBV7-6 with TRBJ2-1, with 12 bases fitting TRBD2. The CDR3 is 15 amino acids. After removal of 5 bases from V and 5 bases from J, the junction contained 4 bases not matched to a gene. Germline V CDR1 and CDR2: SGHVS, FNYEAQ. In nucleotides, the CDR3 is TGTGCCAGCAGCCAGACTAGCGGGAGACACAATGAGCAGTTCTTC. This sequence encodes CASSQTSGRHNEQFF.

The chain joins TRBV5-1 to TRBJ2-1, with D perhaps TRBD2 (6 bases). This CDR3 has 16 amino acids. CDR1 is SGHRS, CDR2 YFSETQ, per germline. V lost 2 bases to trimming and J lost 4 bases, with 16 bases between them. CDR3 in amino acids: CASSLRESTGYNEQFF. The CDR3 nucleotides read TGCGCCAGCAGCTTACGGGAGTCGACCGGGTACAATGAGCAGTTCTTC.

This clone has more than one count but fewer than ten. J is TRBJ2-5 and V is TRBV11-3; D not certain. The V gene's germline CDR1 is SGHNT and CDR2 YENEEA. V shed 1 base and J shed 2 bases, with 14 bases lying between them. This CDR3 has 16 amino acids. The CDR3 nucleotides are TGTGCCAGCAGCTTAGGGCCCGTTGTTGGTCAAGAGACCCAGTACTTC. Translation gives CASSLGPVVGQETQYF.

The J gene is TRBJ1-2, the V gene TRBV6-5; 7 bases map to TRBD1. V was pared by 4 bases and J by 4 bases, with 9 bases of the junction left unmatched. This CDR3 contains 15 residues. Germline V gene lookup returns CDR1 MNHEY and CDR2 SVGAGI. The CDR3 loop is CASSFSAGQTYGYTF. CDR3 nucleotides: TGTGCCAGCAGTTTCTCGGCGGGACAGACCTATGGCTACACCTTC.

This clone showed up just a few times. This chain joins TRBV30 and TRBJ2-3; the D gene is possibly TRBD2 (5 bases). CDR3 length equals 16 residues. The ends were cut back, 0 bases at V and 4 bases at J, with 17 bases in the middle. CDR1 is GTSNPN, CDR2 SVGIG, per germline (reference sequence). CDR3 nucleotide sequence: TGTGCCTGGAGTGTAGGTGAGGGTTCTTTGGCAGATACGCAGTATTTT. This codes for CAWSVGEGSLADTQYF.

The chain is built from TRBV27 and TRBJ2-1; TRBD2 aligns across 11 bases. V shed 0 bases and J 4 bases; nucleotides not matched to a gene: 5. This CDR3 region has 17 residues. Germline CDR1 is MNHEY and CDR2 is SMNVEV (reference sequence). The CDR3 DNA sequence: TGTGCCAGCAGTTTATCTCCGGGACTAGCGGATTACAATGAGCAGTTCTTC. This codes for CASSLSPGLADYNEQFF.

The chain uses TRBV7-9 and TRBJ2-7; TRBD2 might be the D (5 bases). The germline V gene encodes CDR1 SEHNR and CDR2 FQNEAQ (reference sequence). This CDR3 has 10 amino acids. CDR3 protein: CASSANPRGV. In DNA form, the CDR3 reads TGTGCCAGCAGCGCCAACCCCCGGGGAGTC.